These T cell receptor beta chains were read from a single sample in a study of T cell responses to AZD1222 COVID-19 vaccine. The data were produced by immunoSEQ multiplex PCR, yet TCRdb's version contains in-frame clones alone and is incomplete. The profile shows around 170,000 clones, approximately 90% of them singletons. Material: peripheral blood, obtained on day 0 of AZD1222 vaccination. These receptors all come from an adult in good health. Both conserved end residues are part of each CDR3. The D gene is left open where the match is weak. Clone size is shown for a subset of rows, as once, few, many or a class of expanded clone.

v_call	clone_size	d_call	j_call	cdr3_nt	cdr3_aa
TRBV3-1/TRBV3-2	-	-	TRBJ1-1	TGTGCCAGCTGTCTAGCTGCCGGGAAAAACACTGAAGCTTTCTTT	CASCLAAGKNTEAFF
TRBV28	-	-	TRBJ2-1	TGTGCCAGCAGTCCCCCGGGACTTCACAATGAGCAGTTCTTC	CASSPPGLHNEQFF
TRBV24-1	-	TRBD1	TRBJ2-5	TGTGCCACCAGTGATCCAACTTGGACAGGGGGCGACCAAGAGACCCAGTACTTC	CATSDPTWTGGDQETQYF
TRBV27	-	-	TRBJ1-2	TGTGCCAGCAGTTTGAACCGGGACTCCCTCAACTATGGCTACACCTTC	CASSLNRDSLNYGYTF
TRBV18	few	TRBD1	TRBJ1-1	TGTGCCAGCTCACCCTCCGGGACAGTGAACACTGAAGCTTTCTTT	CASSPSGTVNTEAFF
TRBV5-6	-	TRBD2	TRBJ2-1	TGTGCCAGCAGCTTGGAGGTAGCGGGAGTGGCTGAGCAGTTCTTC	CASSLEVAGVAEQFF
TRBV19	-	-	TRBJ2-1	TGTGCCAGCAAAAACAGGGCGCGATACAATGAGCAGTTCTTC	CASKNRARYNEQFF
TRBV19	-	-	TRBJ2-6	TGTGCCAGTAGTACCCCTCTGGGGGCCAACGTCCTGACTTTC	CASSTPLGANVLTF
TRBV19	few	TRBD1	TRBJ1-5	TGTGCCAGTAAGCCCCGGGACAGGGGGTACCTTAGCAATCAGCCCCAGCATTTT	CASKPRDRGYLSNQPQHF
TRBV5-1	-	-	TRBJ2-1	TGCGCCAGCAGCTTGGGGACTGGCGGCGAGCAGTTCTTC	CASSLGTGGEQFF
TRBV5-6	-	-	TRBJ1-2	TGTGCCAGCAGCTTGGGTGGGGGCGCGGAATATGGCTACACCTTC	CASSLGGGAEYGYTF
TRBV11-3	-	-	TRBJ2-1	TGTGCCAGCAGCTCTGCCTGGTCTGAGCAGTTCTTC	CASSSAWSEQFF
TRBV4-1	once	-	TRBJ1-1	TGCGCCAGCAGCCCGAGTGGCCTACCGAGCACTGAAGCTTTCTTT	CASSPSGLPSTEAFF
TRBV28	-	-	TRBJ1-1	TGTGCCAGCAGTAGGGGTGGGAGGGTGGACACTGAAGCTTTCTTT	CASSRGGRVDTEAFF
TRBV5-1	-	-	TRBJ1-2	TGCGCCAGCACCTCCGGGGGGGGGCACAACTATGGCTACACCTTC	CASTSGGGHNYGYTF
TRBV2	-	-	TRBJ1-2	TGTGCCAGCGGTAACGAGCGGAGGGGAGCCTATGGCTACACCTTC	CASGNERRGAYGYTF
TRBV11-3	-	-	TRBJ1-2	TGTGCCAGCAGTACACGGGCGGGAGGTAGGGATGGCTACACCTTC	CASSTRAGGRDGYTF
TRBV29-1	few	-	TRBJ2-5	TGCAGCGTTGAAAAGGACAGCCAAGAGACCCAGTACTTC	CSVEKDSQETQYF
TRBV6-5	-	-	TRBJ1-4	TGTGCCAGCAGTTACTCCGCAGCAACTAATGAAAAACTGTTTTTT	CASSYSAATNEKLFF
TRBV27	-	TRBD1	TRBJ2-1	TGTGCCAGCAGCCAACAGGGGGGCGGAAATTATGAGCAGTTCTTC	CASSQQGGGNYEQFF
TRBV6-5	-	-	TRBJ2-7	TGTGCCAGCATAGCGATAGCGGATGGCTCCTACGAGCAGTACTTC	CASIAIADGSYEQYF
TRBV6-1	-	TRBD1	TRBJ1-2	TGTGCCAGCAGTGAAAGCACAGGGGGCAGCCATGGCTACACCTTC	CASSESTGGSHGYTF
TRBV5-1	-	-	TRBJ2-7	TGCGCCAGCAGCCGAATTGCGGGCAGGGAAGGTTCCTCCTACGAGCAGTACTTC	CASSRIAGREGSSYEQYF
TRBV7-9	-	-	TRBJ1-1	TGTGCCAGCAGCTTATGGTCCACCGACACTGAAGCTTTCTTT	CASSLWSTDTEAFF
TRBV28	-	TRBD2	TRBJ2-1	TGTGCCAGCAGTTTCTTAGGACCCTATCGGGGGACTAGCGGGAAGGACAATGAGCAGTTCTTC	CASSFLGPYRGTSGKDNEQFF
TRBV7-2	once	TRBD2	TRBJ2-7	TGTGCCAGCAGCTTATCTCCAGCGGGAGGGTTCGAGCAGTACTTC	CASSLSPAGGFEQYF
TRBV28	-	-	TRBJ2-2	TGTGCCAGCAGTCTAAGGACTACCCCGGTCTCCGGGGAGCTGTTTTTT	CASSLRTTPVSGELFF
TRBV19	once	TRBD1	TRBJ2-1	TGTGCCAGTAGTATGGGACAGGGCCCATACAATGAGCAGTTCTTC	CASSMGQGPYNEQFF
TRBV14	-	TRBD1	TRBJ1-1	TGTGCCAGCAGCTTAGACAGGGACACTGAAGCTTTCTTT	CASSLDRDTEAFF
TRBV9	-	-	TRBJ1-1	TGTGCCAGCAGCGTAGGAATTGCGAACACTGAAGCTTTCTTT	CASSVGIANTEAFF
TRBV19	once	TRBD1	TRBJ1-5	TGTGCCAGTAGTTCCCGGACAGGAGGGGGCTATAGCAATCAGCCCCAGCATTTT	CASSSRTGGGYSNQPQHF